Here is one TCR beta chain with its context. This record belongs to a study of technical replicates of blood from a few donors. Trimming shortened V by 1 base and J by 8 bases, and 15 bases separated the two germline ends. Germline lookup yields CDR1 SGHDT and CDR2 YYEEEE. The length of the CDR3 is 15 residues. Data came from immunoSEQ multiplex PCR; TCRdb stores just in-frame clones and leaves some out. This table has 70,000 or so clones, nearly 99% appearing once. Sequences were obtained from T cells isolated from PBMCs. The genes are TRBV5-6 and TRBJ1-4; D not resolved. The receptor's source is a human donor in good health. CDR3 nucleotides: TGTGCCAGCAGCTTGCTAGTTCCGGGTATAGAAAAACTGTTTTTT. It codes for CASSLLVPGIEKLFF.